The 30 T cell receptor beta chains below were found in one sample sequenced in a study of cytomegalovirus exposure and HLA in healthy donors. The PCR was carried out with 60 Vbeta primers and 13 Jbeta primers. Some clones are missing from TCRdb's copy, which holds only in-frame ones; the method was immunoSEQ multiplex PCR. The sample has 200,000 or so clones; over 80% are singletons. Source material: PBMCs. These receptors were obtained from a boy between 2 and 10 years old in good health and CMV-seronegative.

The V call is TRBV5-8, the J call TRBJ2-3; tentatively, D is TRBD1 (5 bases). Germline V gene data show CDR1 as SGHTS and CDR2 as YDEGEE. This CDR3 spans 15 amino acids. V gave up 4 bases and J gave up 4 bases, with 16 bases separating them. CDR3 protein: CASSPQGTVADTQYF. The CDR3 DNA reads TGTGCCAGCAGCCCCCAGGGCACCGTGGCAGATACGCAGTATTTT.

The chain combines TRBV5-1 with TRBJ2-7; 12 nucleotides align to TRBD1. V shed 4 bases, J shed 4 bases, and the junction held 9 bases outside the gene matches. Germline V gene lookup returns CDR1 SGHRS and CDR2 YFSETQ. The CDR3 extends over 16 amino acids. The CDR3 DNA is TGCGCCAGCAGCGGCGGGACAGGGGGCGCAAATTACGAGCAGTACTTC. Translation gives CASSGGTGGANYEQYF.

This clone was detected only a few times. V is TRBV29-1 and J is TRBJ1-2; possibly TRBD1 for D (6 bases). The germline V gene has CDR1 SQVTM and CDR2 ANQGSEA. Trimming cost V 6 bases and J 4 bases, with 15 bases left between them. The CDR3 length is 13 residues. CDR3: CSVHTGIGYGYTF. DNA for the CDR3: TGCAGCGTGCACACAGGGATCGGCTATGGCTACACCTTC.

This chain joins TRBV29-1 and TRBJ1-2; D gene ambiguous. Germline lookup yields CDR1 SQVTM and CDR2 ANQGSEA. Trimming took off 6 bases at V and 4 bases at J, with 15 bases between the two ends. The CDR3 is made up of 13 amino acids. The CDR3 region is CSVAGGRTYGYTF. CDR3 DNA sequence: TGCAGCGTAGCGGGCGGACGGACCTATGGCTACACCTTC.

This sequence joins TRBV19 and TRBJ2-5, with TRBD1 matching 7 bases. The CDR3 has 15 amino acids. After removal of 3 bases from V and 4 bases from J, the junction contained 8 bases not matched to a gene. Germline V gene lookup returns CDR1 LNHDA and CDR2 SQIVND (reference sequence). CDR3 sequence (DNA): TGTGCCAGTAGTATGGGAACAGGGGATTCAGAGACCCAGTACTTC. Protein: CASSMGTGDSETQYF.

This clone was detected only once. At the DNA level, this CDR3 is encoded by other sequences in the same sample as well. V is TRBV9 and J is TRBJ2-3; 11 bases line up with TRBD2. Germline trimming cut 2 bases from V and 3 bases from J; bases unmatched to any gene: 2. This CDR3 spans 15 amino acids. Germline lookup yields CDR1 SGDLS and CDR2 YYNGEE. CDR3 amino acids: CASSVSGGGTDTQYF. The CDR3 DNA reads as TGTGCCAGCAGCGTTAGCGGGGGGGGAACAGATACGCAGTATTTT.

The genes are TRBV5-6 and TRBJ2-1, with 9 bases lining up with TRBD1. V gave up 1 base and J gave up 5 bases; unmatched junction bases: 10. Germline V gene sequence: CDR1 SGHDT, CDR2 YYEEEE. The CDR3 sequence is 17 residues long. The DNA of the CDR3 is TGTGCCAGCAGCTTGAGGGCGCCGGGACAGGGTGACAATGAGCAGTTCTTC. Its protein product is CASSLRAPGQGDNEQFF.

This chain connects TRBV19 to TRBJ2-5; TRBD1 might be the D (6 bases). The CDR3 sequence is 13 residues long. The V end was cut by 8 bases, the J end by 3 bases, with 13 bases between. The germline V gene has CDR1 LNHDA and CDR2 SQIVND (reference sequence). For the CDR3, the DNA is TGTGCCAGTCGGAGTCAGGGGAAAGAGACCCAGTACTTC. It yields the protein CASRSQGKETQYF.

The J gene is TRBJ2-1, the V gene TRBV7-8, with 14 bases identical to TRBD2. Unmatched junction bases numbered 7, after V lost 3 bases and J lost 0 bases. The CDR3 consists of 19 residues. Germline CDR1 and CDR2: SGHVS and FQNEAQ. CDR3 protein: CASSFGLAGGSTSYNEQFF. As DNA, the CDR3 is TGTGCCAGCAGCTTCGGACTAGCGGGGGGCAGTACCTCCTACAATGAGCAGTTCTTC.

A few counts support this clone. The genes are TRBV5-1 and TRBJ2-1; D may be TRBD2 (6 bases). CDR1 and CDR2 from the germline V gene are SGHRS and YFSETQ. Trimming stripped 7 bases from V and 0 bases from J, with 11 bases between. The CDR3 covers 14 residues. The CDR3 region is CASGAGSSYNEQFF. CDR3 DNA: TGCGCCAGCGGGGCGGGGAGCTCCTACAATGAGCAGTTCTTC.

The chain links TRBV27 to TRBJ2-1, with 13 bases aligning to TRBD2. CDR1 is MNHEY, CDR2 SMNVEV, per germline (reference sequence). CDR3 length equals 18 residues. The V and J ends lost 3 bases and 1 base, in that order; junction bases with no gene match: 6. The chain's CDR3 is CASSFTGLAGVSYNEQFF. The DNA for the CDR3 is TGTGCCAGCAGTTTCACCGGACTAGCGGGAGTTTCCTACAATGAGCAGTTCTTC.

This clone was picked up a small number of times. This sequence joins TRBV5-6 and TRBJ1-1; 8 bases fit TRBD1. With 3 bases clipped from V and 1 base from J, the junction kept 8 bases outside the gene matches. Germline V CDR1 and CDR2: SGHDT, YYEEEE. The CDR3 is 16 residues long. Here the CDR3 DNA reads TGTGCCAGCAGCTACAGGGGGTTCGATGCGAACACTGAAGCTTTCTTT. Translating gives CASSYRGFDANTEAFF.

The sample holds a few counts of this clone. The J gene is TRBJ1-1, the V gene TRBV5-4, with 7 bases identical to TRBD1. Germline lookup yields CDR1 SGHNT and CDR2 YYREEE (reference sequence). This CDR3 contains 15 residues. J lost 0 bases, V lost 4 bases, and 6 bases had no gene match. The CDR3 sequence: CASSPGQRMNTEAFF. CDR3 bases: TGTGCCAGCAGCCCGGGACAGAGAATGAACACTGAAGCTTTCTTT.

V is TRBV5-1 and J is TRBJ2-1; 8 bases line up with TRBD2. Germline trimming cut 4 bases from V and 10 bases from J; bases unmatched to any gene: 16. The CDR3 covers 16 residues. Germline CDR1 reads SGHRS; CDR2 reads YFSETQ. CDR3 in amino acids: CASSTYTSGSTGEQFF. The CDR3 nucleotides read TGCGCCAGCAGCACCTATACTAGCGGATCCACGGGAGAGCAGTTCTTC.

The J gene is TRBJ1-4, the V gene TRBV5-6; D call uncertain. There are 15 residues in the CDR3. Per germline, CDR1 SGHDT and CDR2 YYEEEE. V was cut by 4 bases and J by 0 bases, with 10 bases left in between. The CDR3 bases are TGTGCCAGCAGCACCTACTCTGCAACTAATGAAAAACTGTTTTTT. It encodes CASSTYSATNEKLFF.

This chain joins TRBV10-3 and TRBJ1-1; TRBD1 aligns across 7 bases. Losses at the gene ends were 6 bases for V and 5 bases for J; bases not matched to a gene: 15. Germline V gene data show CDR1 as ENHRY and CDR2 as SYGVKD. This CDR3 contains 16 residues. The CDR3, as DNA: TGTGCCATCAGAAGGGGGCAGGTCAGTCGGGGAACTGAAGCTTTCTTT. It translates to CAIRRGQVSRGTEAFF.

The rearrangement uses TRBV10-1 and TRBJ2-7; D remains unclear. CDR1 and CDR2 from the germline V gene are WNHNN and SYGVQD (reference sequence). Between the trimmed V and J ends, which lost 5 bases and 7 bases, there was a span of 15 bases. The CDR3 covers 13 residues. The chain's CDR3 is CASSSSLGKEQYF. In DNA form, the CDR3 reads TGCGCCAGCAGTTCGAGCCTAGGCAAGGAGCAGTACTTC.

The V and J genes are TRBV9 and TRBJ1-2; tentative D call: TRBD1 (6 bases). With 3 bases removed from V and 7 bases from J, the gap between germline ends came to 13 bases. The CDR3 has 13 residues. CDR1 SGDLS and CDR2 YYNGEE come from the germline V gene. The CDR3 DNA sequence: TGTGCCAGCAGCGCCCCAGGGGCCGCTGGCTACACCTTC. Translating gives CASSAPGAAGYTF.

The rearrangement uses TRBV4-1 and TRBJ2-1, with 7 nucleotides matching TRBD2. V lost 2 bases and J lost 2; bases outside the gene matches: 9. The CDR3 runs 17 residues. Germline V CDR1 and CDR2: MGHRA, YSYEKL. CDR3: CASSQPRVGRAYNEQFF. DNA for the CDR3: TGCGCCAGCAGCCAACCTCGGGTTGGGAGGGCCTACAATGAGCAGTTCTTC.

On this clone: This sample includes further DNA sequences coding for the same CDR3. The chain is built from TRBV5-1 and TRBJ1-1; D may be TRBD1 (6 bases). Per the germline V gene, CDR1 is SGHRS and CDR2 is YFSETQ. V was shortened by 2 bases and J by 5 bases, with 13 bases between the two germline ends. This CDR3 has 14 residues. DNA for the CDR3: TGCGCCAGCAGCTTAGGAGGGGGGGGTACTGAAGCTTTCTTT. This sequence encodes CASSLGGGGTEAFF.

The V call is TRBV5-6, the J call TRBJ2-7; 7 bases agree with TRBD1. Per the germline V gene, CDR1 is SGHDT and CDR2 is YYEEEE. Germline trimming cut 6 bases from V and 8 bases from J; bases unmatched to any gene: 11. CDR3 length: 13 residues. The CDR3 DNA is TGTGCCAGCAACTTCCCGGGACAGTGTAAGCAGTACTTC. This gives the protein CASNFPGQCKQYF.

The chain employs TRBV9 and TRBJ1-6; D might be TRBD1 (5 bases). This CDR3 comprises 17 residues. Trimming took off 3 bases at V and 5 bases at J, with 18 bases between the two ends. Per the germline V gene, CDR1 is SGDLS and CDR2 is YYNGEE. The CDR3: CASSDPFRGGDNSPLHF. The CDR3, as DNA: TGTGCCAGCAGCGACCCCTTCCGGGGGGGGGATAATTCACCCCTCCACTTT. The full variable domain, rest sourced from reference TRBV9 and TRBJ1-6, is DSGVTQTPKHLITATGQRVTLRCSPRSGDLSVYWYQQSLDQGLQFLIQYYNGEERAKGNILERFSAQQFPDLHSELNLSSLELGDSALYFCASSDPFRGGDNSPLHFGNGTRLTVT.

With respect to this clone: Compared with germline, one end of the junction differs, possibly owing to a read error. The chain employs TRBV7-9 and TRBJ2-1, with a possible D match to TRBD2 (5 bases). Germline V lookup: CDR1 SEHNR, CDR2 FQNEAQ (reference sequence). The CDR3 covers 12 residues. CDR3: CSSSLRDNEQFF. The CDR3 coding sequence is TGTTCCAGCAGCTTGAGGGACAATGAGCAGTTCTTC.

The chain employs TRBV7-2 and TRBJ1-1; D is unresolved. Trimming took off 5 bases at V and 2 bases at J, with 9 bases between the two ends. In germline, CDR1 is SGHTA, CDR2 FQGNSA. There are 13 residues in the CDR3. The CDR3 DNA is TGTGCCAGCAGCCCCCGACATAACACTGAAGCTTTCTTT. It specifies CASSPRHNTEAFF.

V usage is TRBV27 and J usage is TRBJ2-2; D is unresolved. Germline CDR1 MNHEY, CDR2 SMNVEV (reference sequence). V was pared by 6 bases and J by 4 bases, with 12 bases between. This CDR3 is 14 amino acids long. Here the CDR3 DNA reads TGTGCCAGCAGCTTTTACCCGGGCACCGGGGAGCTGTTTTTT. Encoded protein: CASSFYPGTGELFF.

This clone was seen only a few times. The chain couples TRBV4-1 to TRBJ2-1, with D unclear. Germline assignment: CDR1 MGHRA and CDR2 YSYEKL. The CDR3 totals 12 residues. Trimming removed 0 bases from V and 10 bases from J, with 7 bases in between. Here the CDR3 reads CASSQDSREQFF. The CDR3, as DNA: TGCGCCAGCAGCCAAGATTCGCGGGAGCAGTTCTTC.

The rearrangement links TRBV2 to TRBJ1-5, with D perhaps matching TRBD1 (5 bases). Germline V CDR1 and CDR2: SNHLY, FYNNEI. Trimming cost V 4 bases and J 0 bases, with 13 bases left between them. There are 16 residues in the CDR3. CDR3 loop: CASSALRRGSNQPQHF. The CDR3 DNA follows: TGTGCCAGCAGTGCTCTCAGGAGGGGTAGCAATCAGCCCCAGCATTTT.

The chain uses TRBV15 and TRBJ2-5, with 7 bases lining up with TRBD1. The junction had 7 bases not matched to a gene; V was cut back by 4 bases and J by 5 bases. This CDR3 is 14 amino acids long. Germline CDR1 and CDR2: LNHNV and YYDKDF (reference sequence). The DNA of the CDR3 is TGTGCCACCAGCATTGCAGGGGGTAGGGAGACCCAGTACTTC. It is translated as CATSIAGGRETQYF.

The CDR3 bases are TGTGCCAGCAGCTTCGGACCAGGGGCAGTTTCGAGGTATGGCTACACCTTC. This sequence encodes CASSFGPGAVSRYGYTF. The chain couples TRBV2 to TRBJ1-2; the D gene is possibly TRBD1 (6 bases). The CDR3 spans 17 residues. The V gene lost 6 bases and the J gene lost 5 bases, with 25 bases spanning the gap. CDR1 is SNHLY, CDR2 FYNNEI, per germline.

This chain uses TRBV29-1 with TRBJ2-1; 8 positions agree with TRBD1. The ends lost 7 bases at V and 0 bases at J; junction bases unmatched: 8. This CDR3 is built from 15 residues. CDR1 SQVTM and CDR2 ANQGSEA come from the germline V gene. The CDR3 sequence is CSAATGTGSYNEQFF. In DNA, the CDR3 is TGCAGCGCCGCCACCGGGACAGGCTCCTACAATGAGCAGTTCTTC.